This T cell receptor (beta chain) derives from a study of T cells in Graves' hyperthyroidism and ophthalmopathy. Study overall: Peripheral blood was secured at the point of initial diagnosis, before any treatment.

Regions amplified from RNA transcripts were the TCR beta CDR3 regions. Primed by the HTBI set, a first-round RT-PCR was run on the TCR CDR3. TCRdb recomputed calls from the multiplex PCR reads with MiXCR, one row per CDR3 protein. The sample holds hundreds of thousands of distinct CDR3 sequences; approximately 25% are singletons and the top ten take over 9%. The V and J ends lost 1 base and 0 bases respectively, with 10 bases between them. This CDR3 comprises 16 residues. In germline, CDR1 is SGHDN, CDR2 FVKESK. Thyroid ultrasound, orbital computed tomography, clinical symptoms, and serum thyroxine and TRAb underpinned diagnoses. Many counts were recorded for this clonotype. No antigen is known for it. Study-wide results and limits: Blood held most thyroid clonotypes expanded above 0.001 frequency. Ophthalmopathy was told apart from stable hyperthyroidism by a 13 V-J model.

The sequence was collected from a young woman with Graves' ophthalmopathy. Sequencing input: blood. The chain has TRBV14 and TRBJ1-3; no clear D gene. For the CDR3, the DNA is TGTGCCAGCAGCCAAGGGAATGGGTTCTCTGGAAACACCATATATTTT. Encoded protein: CASSQGNGFSGNTIYF.